This TCR beta chain was captured by sequencing in a study of beta chain features in type 1 diabetes. Study summary: When patients were set against healthy donors, age, gender and cell yields were similar.

Isolated RNA was reverse transcribed in full, so expressed TCRB transcripts were sequenced. Read counts averaged approximately 3.3 million for samples of naive, central memory and regulatory T cells. Sequencing was performed with immunoSEQ multiplex PCR; in TCRdb, only in-frame clones are kept and a portion is missing. The data hold approximately 140,000 clones, with under 60% observed a single time. The CDR3 runs 14 residues. The V gene lost 2 bases and the J gene lost 8 bases, with 15 bases spanning the gap. Germline V gives CDR1 MNHEY, CDR2 SMNVEV (reference sequence). Blood was drawn once from each donor into heparinised tubes. The draws averaged approximately 110 mL. CD4+ cells of the naive, central memory, regulatory and stem cell-like memory types were sorted via CD45RO/CCR7/CD25/CD127/CD95/CD27.

The J gene is TRBJ1-2, the V gene TRBV27, with D possibly TRBD1 on 6 matching bases. The origin of this receptor is a man younger than 30 in good health. Sequenced input: Tregs from blood. The chain's CDR3 is CASSLQGIGMGYTF. The CDR3 bases are TGTGCCAGCAGTTTACAGGGGATAGGTATGGGCTACACCTTC.